This T cell receptor beta chain is drawn from a study of post-analysis software for immune sequencing data. For the study at large: Progressive-relapsing, secondary progressive and relapsing-remitting multiple sclerosis were among the disease courses included. Points from the study as a whole: When patients were compared with controls, 4 or 5 TRBV segments were more frequent, TRBV5-6, TRBV5-1 and TRBV20-1 among them. Co-batched samples clustered tightly together by F measure. Relative to controls, patients with multiple sclerosis showed significantly lower normalized Chao1 diversity.

The sample holds a few counts of this clonotype. Its specificity is not known. Unique molecular identifiers were built into the TCR beta cDNA libraries. TCRdb re-analysed the PCR reads in MiXCR, keeping a single row per CDR3 protein. The data show roughly 730,000 distinct CDR3 sequences, with about 32% seen just once and 0.56% held by the top ten. V lost 3 bases and J lost 2; bases outside the gene matches: 19. The germline V gene encodes CDR1 SGHRS and CDR2 YFSETQ. CDR3 length: 19 residues. Sequencing input: blood. This TCR was recovered from a girl aged 10 to 17 with multiple sclerosis. The V gene is TRBV5-1, the J gene TRBJ2-5; 7 positions agree with TRBD1. The CDR3 loop is CASSSELWDSPKDQETQYF. CDR3 DNA sequence: TGCGCCAGCAGCTCAGAGTTGTGGGACAGCCCAAAGGATCAAGAGACCCAGTACTTC.